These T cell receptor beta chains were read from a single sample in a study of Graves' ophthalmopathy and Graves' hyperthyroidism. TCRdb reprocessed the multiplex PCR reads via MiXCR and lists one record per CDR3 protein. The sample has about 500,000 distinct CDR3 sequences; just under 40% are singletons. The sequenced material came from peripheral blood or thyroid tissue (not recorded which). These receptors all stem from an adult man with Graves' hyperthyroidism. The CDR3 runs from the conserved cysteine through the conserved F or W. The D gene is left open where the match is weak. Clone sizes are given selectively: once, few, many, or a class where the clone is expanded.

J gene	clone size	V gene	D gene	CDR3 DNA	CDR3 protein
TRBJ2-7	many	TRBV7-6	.	TGTGCCAGCAGCTTAGCCCCTACTGGGGGCGAGCAGTACTTC	CASSLAPTGGEQYF
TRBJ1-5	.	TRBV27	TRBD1	TGTGCCAGCAGGCGGACAGGGGAACTCAATCAGCCCCAGCATTTT	CASRRTGELNQPQHF
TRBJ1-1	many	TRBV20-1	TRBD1	TGCAGTGCTAGACGGACAGGGCTCTACACTGAAGCTTTCTTT	CSARRTGLYTEAFF
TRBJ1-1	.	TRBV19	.	TGTGCCAGTAGTATAGAGGGGGGCTTGTACGCTGAAGCTTTCTTT	CASSIEGGLYAEAFF
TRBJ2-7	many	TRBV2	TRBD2	TGTGCCAGGAGTGGTGGAAGCGGGAGCTCCTACGAGCAGTACTTC	CARSGGSGSSYEQYF
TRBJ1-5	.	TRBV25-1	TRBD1	TGTGCCAGCAGCCGAGGACAGGGTGGGACTCCCGGTAGCAATCAGCCCCAGCATTTT	CASSRGQGGTPGSNQPQHF
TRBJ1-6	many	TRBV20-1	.	TGCAGTGCTAGTTGGATGGAGGGGACACCCCTCCACTTT	CSASWMEGTPLHF
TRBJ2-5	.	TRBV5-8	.	TGTGCCAGCAGCGCCGCGGTGGAGACCCAGTACTTC	CASSAAVETQYF
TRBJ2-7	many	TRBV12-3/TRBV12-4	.	TGTGCCAGCAGGACCCTACAGGGCGAGCAGTACTTC	CASRTLQGEQYF
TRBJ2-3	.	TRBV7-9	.	TGTGCCAGCGGCTTAGACCTTTCCATCAGGAGAGATACGCAGTATTTT	CASGLDLSIRRDTQYF
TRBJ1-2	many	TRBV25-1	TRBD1	TGTGCCAGCAGTGAAAAGGGACAGGTCTATGGCTACACCTTC	CASSEKGQVYGYTF
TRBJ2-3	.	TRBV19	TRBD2	TGTGCCAGTAGTGGGGCGGGAGGGCCCTGGGATACGCAGTATTTT	CASSGAGGPWDTQYF
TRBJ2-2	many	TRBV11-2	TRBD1	TGTGCCAGCAGCTTAGGACAGGGTGATGCCGGGGAGCTGTTTTTT	CASSLGQGDAGELFF
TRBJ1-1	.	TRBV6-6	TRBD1	TGTGCCAGCAGCCAAGGACAGGGGGTCCTTTACACTGAAGCTTTCTTT	CASSQGQGVLYTEAFF
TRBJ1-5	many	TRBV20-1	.	TGCAGTGCAGAGGGTCCCAATAAGCCCCAGCATTTT	CSAEGPNKPQHF
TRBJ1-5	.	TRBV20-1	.	TGCAGTGCGGGACCGGGAGGGGGTTCGGGTCAGCCCCAGCATTTT	CSAGPGGGSGQPQHF
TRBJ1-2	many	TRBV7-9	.	TGTGCCAGCAGCCAATCAAGGACAGACGGCTATGGCTACACCTTC	CASSQSRTDGYGYTF
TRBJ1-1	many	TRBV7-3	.	TGTGCCAGCAGCTGGACGACCAACACTGAAGCTTTCTTT	CASSWTTNTEAFF
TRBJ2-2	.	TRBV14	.	TGTGCCAGCAGCCAAGATCAAACCGGGGAGCTGTTTTTT	CASSQDQTGELFF
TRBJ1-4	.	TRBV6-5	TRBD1	TGTGCCAGCAGTCCAGGGGGCGGGAATGAAAAACTGTTTTTT	CASSPGGGNEKLFF
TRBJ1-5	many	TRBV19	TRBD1	TGTGCCAGTAGTAATCGAGGACAGGGCTATAGCAATCAGCCCCAGCATTTT	CASSNRGQGYSNQPQHF
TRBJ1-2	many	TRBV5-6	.	TGTGCCAGCAGCTTGGAGCAGGGGACCTATGGCTACACCTTC	CASSLEQGTYGYTF
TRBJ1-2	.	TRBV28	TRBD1	TGTGCCAGCAGCCAATCGCAGACAGGGGGCAACTATGGCTACACCTTC	CASSQSQTGGNYGYTF
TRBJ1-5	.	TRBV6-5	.	TGTGCCAGCAGTTACTCAAACAGTGGCTATCAGCCCCAGCATTTT	CASSYSNSGYQPQHF